One T cell receptor beta chain is described in this entry. It has no known antigen specificity. Per-base qualities were not stored, and no clone one base away is much larger. Genomic DNA was isolated using the QIAamp DNA Blood Mini Kit and then sent out for immunoSEQ repertoire analysis. CDR3 regions were amplified by multiplex PCR from a standard quantity of genomic DNA template. PCR products were sequenced on an Illumina platform. The authors' pipeline ran thus. Sequences were aligned to a reference, with V, D and J gene definitions taken from IMGT. To get rid of PCR and sequencing errors, closely related sequences were merged using a nearest-neighbor clustering algorithm. V, D and J usage in productive unique and total sequences was analyzed using ImmunoSEQ Analyzer tools and R version 3.6.1. TCRdb limited this immuneACCESS table to in-frame rearrangements with V and J called. A share of clones is missing; checked studies link under half to unresolved V genes, and the rest is unexplained. V and J calls and clone size come straight from that table; D and trimming were deduced from the DNA. The sample table holds more than 1,100 clones, of which approximately 96% were seen once. The ten largest clones take up approximately 1.2% of the sample.

CDR1 and CDR2, looked up from the germline V gene, are SQVTM and ANQGSEA. Including the terminal cysteine and phenylalanine, the CDR3 comprises 12 residues. Only the CDR3 region is kept as DNA, spanning 36 bases read in frame from base 1. V is cut by 2 bases and J by 4 bases, and the space between the germline ends is 7 bases. Before TCR sequencing, CD3+CD4+ T cells were sorted out of fresh PBMCs. This entry belongs to a study of immunodeficiency (dated by TCRdb to about 2019). About the study as a whole: To search for oligoclonality and VDJ recombination defects, the researchers carried out a repertoire analysis.

What the study reported, not specific to this receptor: V-J pairing and productive entropy in CD4+ T cells appeared similar in patients and controls. Severe oligoclonality, as judged by top-100 and total clonotype frequencies, was observed in patient CD8+ T cells but not in patient CD4+ T cells. In the entropy comparisons of patients against healthy controls, patients were shown as n=3 (open circles), and an effect of thymic development was suggested only as a possibility.

The chain joins TRBV29-1 to TRBJ2-3, with TRBD1 perhaps the D gene, on 5 matching bases. Sequencing input: CD4+ T cells from blood. This sequence originates from a girl aged 2-9 years. The base sequence is TGCAGCGTTGAACAAGGGGCAGATACGCAGTATTTT. This translates into CSVEQGADTQYF.